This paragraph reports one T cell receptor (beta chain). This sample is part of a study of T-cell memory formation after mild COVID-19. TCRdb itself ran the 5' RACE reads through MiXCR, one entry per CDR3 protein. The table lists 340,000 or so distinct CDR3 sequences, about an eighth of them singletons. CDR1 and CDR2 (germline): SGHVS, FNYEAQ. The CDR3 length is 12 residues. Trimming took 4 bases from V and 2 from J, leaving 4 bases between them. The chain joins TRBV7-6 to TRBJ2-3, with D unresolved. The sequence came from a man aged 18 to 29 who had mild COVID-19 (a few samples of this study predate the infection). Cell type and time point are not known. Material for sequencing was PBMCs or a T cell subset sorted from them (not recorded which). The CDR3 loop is CASSSFTDTQYF. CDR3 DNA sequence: TGTGCCAGCAGCTCTTTCACAGATACGCAGTATTTT.